These 9 T cell receptor beta chains originate from one sample sequenced in a study of CD8+ T cells in alopecia areata. Noted treatment: oral pan-JAK inhibitor, 5-10 mg twice daily. Once RNA had been extracted, it was reverse transcribed into cDNA to act as the sequencing template. The method was immunoSEQ multiplex PCR; TCRdb's version includes in-frame clones alone and lacks a portion of them. The table has under 200,000 clones, 60% to 75% seen once; the top ten hold approximately 14%. Material: CD4+ T cells sorted from blood, obtained at week 24, from a patient treated with tofacitinib. Source of these receptors: a human donor with alopecia areata.

This sequence joins TRBV19 and TRBJ2-7, with D uncertain. Trimming removed 3 bases from V and 3 bases from J, with 9 bases in between. Germline lookup yields CDR1 LNHDA and CDR2 SQIVND (reference sequence). The CDR3 sequence is 13 residues long. The CDR3, as DNA: TGTGCCAGTAGTATCGGAATATTCTACGAGCAGTACTTC. This codes for CASSIGIFYEQYF.

The chain is built from TRBV29-1 and TRBJ2-1, with 9 bases matching TRBD2. V shed 6 bases, J shed 6 bases, and the junction held 6 bases outside the gene matches. Germline V lookup: CDR1 SQVTM, CDR2 ANQGSEA. The CDR3 runs 13 residues. The CDR3 loop reads CSVGTSILNEQFF. The CDR3, as DNA: TGCAGCGTAGGGACTAGCATTCTCAATGAGCAGTTCTTC.

CDR3 residues: CATSTGQGVYGYTF. CDR3 nucleotides: TGTGCCACCAGCACAGGACAGGGGGTATATGGCTACACCTTC. The V call is TRBV15, the J call TRBJ1-2, with TRBD1 matching 10 bases. The CDR3 consists of 14 residues. Germline CDR1 reads LNHNV; CDR2 reads YYDKDF (reference sequence). The J segment lost 5 bases and the V segment lost 4 bases, leaving 4 bases of the junction unmatched.

In this sample, this clone turned up a few times. This chain joins TRBV15 and TRBJ1-5; D is uncertain. Trimming removed 0 bases from V and 6 bases from J, with 12 bases in between. Germline loops: CDR1 LNHNV, CDR2 YYDKDF (reference sequence). The CDR3 covers 15 residues. DNA of the CDR3: TGTGCCACCAGCAGAGATATGGGCTCGGCTCAGCCCCAGCATTTT. Protein product: CATSRDMGSAQPQHF.

In this sample, this clone turned up a few times. The J gene is TRBJ1-6, the V gene TRBV11-3, with D maybe TRBD1 (6 bases). This CDR3 is 13 amino acids long. The V gene lost 5 bases and the J gene lost 16 bases, with 18 bases spanning the gap. Germline CDR1 reads SGHNT; CDR2 reads YENEEA. CDR3 sequence (DNA): TGTGCCAGCAGCGGTCAGGCGGGGGGCGCGCTCCACTTT. Translation: CASSGQAGGALHF.

This clone was counted a few times. The genes are TRBV25-1 and TRBJ1-5; D perhaps matches TRBD1 (6 bases). The CDR3 has 14 amino acids. CDR1 MGHDK and CDR2 SYGVNS come from the germline V gene. The V gene lost 6 bases and the J gene lost 0 bases, with 9 bases spanning the gap. The CDR3 protein is CASSGDTSNQPQHF. The DNA for the CDR3 is TGTGCCAGCAGCGGGGACACTAGCAATCAGCCCCAGCATTTT.

This clone was counted between two and nine times. The genes are TRBV7-2 and TRBJ1-2; D call uncertain. This CDR3 is built from 11 residues. The germline V gene encodes CDR1 SGHTA and CDR2 FQGNSA. V shed 1 base and J shed 3 bases, with 0 bases lying between them. The CDR3 DNA reads as TGTGCCAGCAGCTTAGACTATGGCTACACCTTC. Residues: CASSLDYGYTF.

V and J are TRBV15 and TRBJ2-1; D is possibly TRBD1 (6 bases). V lost 0 bases and J lost 9, with 18 bases in between. There are 16 residues in the CDR3. The germline V gene encodes CDR1 LNHNV and CDR2 YYDKDF (reference sequence). The CDR3 DNA reads as TGTGCCACCAGCAGAGATAGACATCCACAGGGTACTGAGCAGTTCTTC. Its protein product is CATSRDRHPQGTEQFF.

The chain joins TRBV11-3 to TRBJ1-1; possibly TRBD1 for D (5 bases). The CDR3 consists of 13 residues. V shed 7 bases and J shed 4 bases, with 13 bases lying between them. CDR1 and CDR2 (germline): SGHNT, YENEEA. The CDR3 DNA is TGTGCCAGCACCCGGATTCAGGGCACTGAAGCTTTCTTT. It codes for CASTRIQGTEAFF.